This T cell receptor (beta chain) stems from a study of blood T cells in healthy people across ages (dated by TCRdb to about 2015). For context, the study as a whole: Template switching captured roughly one uniquely barcoded TCR beta cDNA molecule per two T cells in model experiments. For two donors (one aged 18 to 29 and one aged 80 or older), the study analyzed two additional independent replicas of 1 million unique cDNA reads from the same blood draw. Age-related changes in TCR beta repertoire diversity were measured in the study by deep sequencing normalized with unique cDNA molecular identifiers. Donors were grouped into four age groups: young (average 16 years), middle-aged (roughly 40), aged (roughly 62) and long-lived (approximately 75). Overall study outcomes, separate from this receptor: Compared with the aged group, the long-lived group had more naive CD4+ T cells, fewer expanded clones and increased TCR diversity, a pattern suggesting age selection. Observed TCR beta diversity correlated strongly with the percentage of naive T cells measured by flow cytometry. Because profiling used bulk unsorted PBMCs, naive and antigen-experienced compartments could not be compared conclusively. As age increased, observed TCR beta diversity per million T cells dropped in a roughly linear way, and a significant reduction was already evident by age 40. Donor CMV infection status was unknown, potentially confounding age-related changes in expanded clonotypes. Estimates of total diversity based on one million sequenced T cells were regarded as lower bounds and as underestimates.

To prepare the library, 5' RACE was applied. Data came from an Illumina HiSeq 2500. A second PCR of roughly 7 to 12 cycles was run with a J-beta primer mix and a sample-barcoded 5' primer. A unique molecular identifier was introduced onto each TCR beta cDNA molecule by a template-switch 5' adaptor carrying 12 random nucleotides. Each sample yielded at least 2.5 million CDR3-containing paired-end reads. First-strand cDNA synthesis was performed from all RNA using the Mint cDNA synthesis kit, with priming by a TRBC-specific oligonucleotide. After uracil-DNA glycosylase treatment, a first 18-cycle PCR used universal primers M1SS and BC2_uni_R on all cDNA. The original methods were these. For normalization, 1 million high-quality reads, each with a distinct molecular identifier, were randomly selected from each sample. Reads with shared molecular identifiers were discarded instead of being binned into consensus sequences. MiTCR, run with a Q25 quality threshold and the strictest error-elimination algorithm, handled CDR3 identification, clonotype clustering and error correction. Lower-bound total TCR beta diversity was estimated with a nonparametric unseen species model using Euler transformation. The public reads were quality trimmed at Q25 with fastp and then assembled into clones with MiXCR by TCRdb, keeping productive beta chains. CDR3 protein sequences are deduplicated, and each keeps its most common genes and DNA. Here the V and J calls rest on TCRdb's processing, not on the authors' analysis. The sample has some 890,000 distinct CDR3 sequences on record, roughly 28% of them singletons. The top ten clones comprise roughly 10% of the sample.

Many counts were recorded for this clonotype. Its cognate antigen has yet to be identified. One base away there is no much larger clone; base qualities are not given. Systemically healthy Caucasian individuals from Russia, roughly 40 in total and aged about 6 to 90 years, were included as donors. Each donor gave about 11 milliliters of peripheral blood, drawn into EDTA-treated Vacutainer tubes. Ficoll-Paque density-gradient centrifugation was used to isolate PBMCs, with at least 6 million obtained per sample. Total RNA was extracted from PBMCs with Trizol reagent, with at least 6 micrograms obtained per sample. For every donor, flow cytometry on a PBMC aliquot measured the percentage of naive CD45RAhigh/CD27high T cells. The germline V gene supplies CDR1 SGHVS and CDR2 FQNEAQ. Trimming takes 0 bases off V and 2 bases off J; junction bases not matched to a gene: 9. The CDR3 measures 19 amino acids from cysteine to phenylalanine. The sequence is cut down to CDR3 DNA, 57 bases in frame from base 1.

These data also featured in a second study, about T cells of mothers and their children. In that second paper, the authors write: Nine systemically healthy Caucasian individuals served as donors, namely three mothers together with their six children. cDNA synthesis consumed the entire amount of extracted RNA, loaded at around 1.5 ug RNA in each 15 ul reaction. In the second PCR, the M1S primer added sample barcodes and 2-4 random nucleotides. Over 9.5 million TCR beta CDR3 reads were obtained for each mother, and approximately 2.9 million reads were obtained for each child. Thymic selection similarly shapes TCR recombination output in related and unrelated pairs, with minor effect from inherited differences. Related mother-child pairs always showed normalized repertoire overlap that was slightly higher than in unrelated mother-child pairs, though the difference was never significant. No persistent microchimeric T cell clones were found, with a detection sensitivity of 75 to 100 clones per million clonotypes. Deep NGS was used in the study to compare the TCR beta repertoires of mothers and children and to look for features that separate related mother-child pairs from unrelated individuals. Mothers averaged roughly 40 +/- 4 years of age and children averaged about 10 +/- 4 years. After adapter ligation with NEBNext reagents, the libraries were sequenced on Illumina HiSeq 2000 with 100+100 nt paired-end reads. Mother and child libraries were prepared a month apart and sequenced in separate runs to prevent cross-contamination. Each donor had between 500,000 and 2,000,000 distinct TCR beta clonotypes identified. Naive TCR beta clonotypes were estimated from low-frequency clonotypes matched to each donor's FACS-determined naive share, without sorting.

Sequenced sample: blood. The chain couples TRBV7-8 to TRBJ2-3; 12 junctional bases match TRBD2. The sequence was collected from a woman aged 40 to 50 in good health. Read as DNA, the sequence is TGTGCCAGCAGCTTAGCGTACGCGACTAGCGGGGGCTTCACAGATACGCAGTATTTT. This sequence encodes CASSLAYATSGGFTDTQYF.